Listed here are 19 T cell receptor beta chains from one sample, sequenced in a study of cytomegalovirus exposure and HLA in healthy donors. Amplification used 60 Vbeta primers and 13 Jbeta primers. Libraries were prepared by immunoSEQ multiplex PCR; TCRdb keeps only in-frame clonotypes and omits some of them. The repertoire holds about 160,000 clones, with 80% as singletons. Source material: PBMCs. Source of these receptors: a man younger than 35 in good health and CMV-seropositive.

Only a few counts were recorded for this clone. The gene calls are TRBV11-3 and TRBJ1-1; D is ambiguous. The V gene lost 5 bases and the J gene lost 1 base, with 8 bases spanning the gap. The CDR3 is 13 residues long. Germline V gives CDR1 SGHNT, CDR2 YENEEA. As DNA, the CDR3 is TGTGCCAGCAGCGTAAACAGGAACACTGAAGCTTTCTTT. Translated, it gives CASSVNRNTEAFF.

The chain links TRBV7-9 to TRBJ2-7; D may be TRBD1 (5 bases). V was trimmed by 5 bases and J by 4 bases, leaving 9 bases between them. Germline CDR1 SEHNR, CDR2 FQNEAQ (reference sequence). The CDR3 consists of 12 residues. The CDR3 DNA sequence: TGTGCCAGCAGCCGCCGACAGTACGAGCAGTACTTC. Amino acid sequence: CASSRRQYEQYF.

The J gene is TRBJ2-1, the V gene TRBV6-5, with D perhaps matching TRBD2 (6 bases). The CDR3 is made up of 15 amino acids. V was cut by 0 bases and J by 0 bases, with 6 bases left in between. The germline V gene encodes CDR1 MNHEY and CDR2 SVGAGI. As DNA, the CDR3 is TGTGCCAGCAGTTACTCCGGGAGCTCCTACAATGAGCAGTTCTTC. Protein product: CASSYSGSSYNEQFF.

The gene calls are TRBV10-2 and TRBJ1-5; 8 positions agree with TRBD1. The CDR3 is 13 amino acids. Trimming removed 8 bases from V and 7 bases from J; junction bases left unmatched: 7. The germline CDR1 and CDR2 sequences are WSHSY and SAAADI. Here the CDR3 DNA reads TGCGCCAGCGAACAGGGGGAGGGCCAGCCCCAGCATTTT. It translates to CASEQGEGQPQHF.

The chain couples TRBV6-5 to TRBJ1-2; weak D call: TRBD1 (6 bases). The ends were cut back, 5 bases at V and 2 bases at J, with 12 bases in the middle. From germline, CDR1 is MNHEY and CDR2 SVGAGI. The CDR3 has 14 residues. This CDR3 reads CASSGWGGNYGYTF. The CDR3 DNA is TGTGCCAGCAGTGGATGGGGGGGCAACTATGGCTACACCTTC.

The rearrangement uses TRBV19 and TRBJ1-5; TRBD1 might be the D (6 bases). Trimming cost V 2 bases and J 4 bases, with 21 bases left between them. CDR1 and CDR2 from the germline V gene are LNHDA and SQIVND (reference sequence). The CDR3 totals 18 residues. This chain's CDR3 is CASSINRETTGLNQPQHF. CDR3 in DNA: TGTGCCAGTAGTATAAACAGGGAGACAACCGGCTTGAATCAGCCCCAGCATTTT.

The CDR3 loop is CASFGTSGADFYEQYF. CDR3 sequence (DNA): TGTGCCAGCTTCGGGACTAGCGGAGCCGATTTCTACGAGCAGTACTTC. V is TRBV6-6 and J is TRBJ2-7, with 11 bases lining up with TRBD2. V lost 8 bases, J lost 3 bases, and 12 bases stayed unmatched. The CDR3 runs to 16 residues. Germline CDR1 is MNHNY and CDR2 is SVGAGI (reference sequence).

The chain couples TRBV7-9 to TRBJ1-5; weak D call: TRBD1 (6 bases). Germline-derived CDR1 and CDR2 are SEHNR and FQNEAQ (reference sequence). The V and J ends lost 5 bases and 0 bases respectively, with 17 bases between them. CDR3 length: 17 amino acids. The CDR3: CASSLDSGTYSNQPQHF. CDR3 in DNA: TGTGCCAGCAGCCTCGATTCGGGGACATATAGCAATCAGCCCCAGCATTTT.

The rearrangement uses TRBV5-1 and TRBJ1-1, with TRBD1 identical over 7 bases. V lost 0 bases to trimming and J lost 2 bases; unmatched junction nucleotides: 7. The CDR3 has 16 amino acids. The germline V gene encodes CDR1 SGHRS and CDR2 YFSETQ. The CDR3 loop reads CASSLGDRQGNTEAFF. In DNA, the CDR3 is TGCGCCAGCAGCTTGGGGGATAGACAGGGTAACACTGAAGCTTTCTTT.

The chain employs TRBV29-1 and TRBJ2-5, with a weak D call TRBD1 (5 bases). The J call may be faulty, since TRBJ2-7 better matches the DNA end. CDR3 size: 10 residues. Germline V gene sequence: CDR1 SQVTM, CDR2 ANQGSEA. CDR3 DNA sequence: TGCCTCCCCCCCCAGGGCGAGCAGTACTTC. Translation: CLPPQGEQYF.

The rearrangement links TRBV5-5 to TRBJ1-3; D unclear. Per the germline V gene, CDR1 is SGHKS and CDR2 is YYEKEE (reference sequence). V was shortened by 1 base and J by 0 bases, with 5 bases between the two germline ends. This CDR3 has 14 residues. The CDR3 nucleotides read TGTGCCAGCAGCTTGCGAGGCTCTGGAAACACCATATATTTT. This gives the protein CASSLRGSGNTIYF.

The CDR3 bases are TGTGCCAGCTCAGATAGAACGAGACAGGGAAGCGAGACCCAGTACTTC. Protein sequence: CASSDRTRQGSETQYF. This sequence joins TRBV18 and TRBJ2-5; 7 bases match TRBD1. V shed 5 bases and J 5 bases; nucleotides not matched to a gene: 14. Germline CDR1 KGHSH, CDR2 LQKENI. This CDR3 is built from 16 residues.

J is TRBJ1-6 and V is TRBV6-4, with D perhaps TRBD1 (6 bases). V was shortened by 11 bases and J by 4 bases, with 15 bases between the two germline ends. This CDR3 has 14 residues. Germline values: CDR1 MRHNA, CDR2 SNTAGT. In nucleotides, the CDR3 is TGTGCCCTAACTGGGGGCCCATATAATTCACCCCTCCACTTT. It codes for CALTGGPYNSPLHF.

J is TRBJ2-5 and V is TRBV6-5; tentatively, D is TRBD2 (6 bases). The CDR3 sequence is 14 residues long. Between the trimmed V and J ends, which lost 8 bases and 2 bases, there was a span of 15 bases. CDR1 MNHEY and CDR2 SVGAGI come from the germline V gene. In DNA form, the CDR3 reads TGTGCCAGCGGCCTTAGCGGTGCGCAAGAGACCCAGTACTTC. Its translation: CASGLSGAQETQYF.

The chain has TRBV30 and TRBJ1-6; 7 nucleotides align to TRBD1. Germline loops: CDR1 GTSNPN, CDR2 SVGIG (reference sequence). The CDR3 sequence is 13 residues long. After removal of 8 bases from V and 6 bases from J, the junction contained 7 bases not matched to a gene. As DNA, the CDR3 is TGTGCCGGAACCGGACAGGTTAATTCACCCCTCCACTTT. Protein product: CAGTGQVNSPLHF.

This clone came up a few times. CDR3 residues: CASSLGRGSYEQYF. CDR3 DNA: TGCGCCAGCAGCTTGGGCAGGGGGTCCTACGAGCAGTACTTC. J is TRBJ2-7 and V is TRBV5-1; 7 bases match TRBD1. The V and J ends lost 0 bases and 1 base, in that order; junction bases with no gene match: 1. From germline, CDR1 is SGHRS and CDR2 YFSETQ. The CDR3 length is 14 residues.

The chain recombines TRBV2 with TRBJ1-2; D unresolved. The CDR3 contains 12 residues. V was clipped by 5 bases and J by 4 bases, with 8 bases between them. Germline V gives CDR1 SNHLY, CDR2 FYNNEI. CDR3 region: CASSKVAYGYTF. The CDR3 DNA is TGTGCCAGCAGTAAGGTAGCCTATGGCTACACCTTC. The full variable domain, completed using reference TRBV2 and TRBJ1-2, is EPEVTQTPSHQVTQMGQEVILRCVPISNHLYFYWYRQILGQKVEFLVSFYNNEISEKSEIFDDQFSVERPDGSNFTLKIRSTKLEDSAMYFCASSKVAYGYTFGSGTRLTVV.

The rearrangement joins TRBV6-5 to TRBJ2-4, with TRBD2 identical over 10 bases. V lost 0 bases to trimming and J lost 7 bases; unmatched junction nucleotides: 3. This CDR3 contains 15 residues. Germline loops: CDR1 MNHEY, CDR2 SVGAGI. The CDR3 DNA sequence: TGTGCCAGCAGTTACTCGCAGCGGGGGGGGAACATTCAGTACTTC. Encoded protein: CASSYSQRGGNIQYF.

The chain's CDR3 is CSVPRTSGSPDTQYF. In DNA, the CDR3 is TGCAGCGTCCCGAGGACTAGCGGGAGCCCAGATACGCAGTATTTT. This chain links TRBV29-1 with TRBJ2-3; TRBD2 matches 13 bases. This CDR3 contains 15 residues. From germline, CDR1 is SQVTM and CDR2 ANQGSEA. V trimming: 6 bases; J trimming: 4 bases; junction bases outside the gene matches: 7.